In this sample, the clone carrying this TCR beta chain turned up once. Its target is unknown. The record originates from a study of graft-versus-host responses after intestinal transplantation. Findings and caveats of the study: There were GvH clones found in recipient marrow, and some of them appeared first in ileum or blood. Allografts of one patient group, those with graft-donor T cell macrochimerism, had high graft-versus-host to host-versus-graft clonal ratios.

Clones were read by immunoSEQ multiplex PCR, and TCRdb kept only the in-frame ones, dropping some. The data contain about 80,000 clones, roughly 91% of them singletons. Germline CDR1 is KGHSH and CDR2 is LQKENI. V lost 6 bases and J lost 1; bases outside the gene matches: 17. This CDR3 is 18 amino acids long. The V and J genes are TRBV18 and TRBJ1-1; 7 nucleotides line up with TRBD1. The TCR sequence derives from a human donor who received an intestinal transplant. The sample was unstimulated CD4+ T cells sorted from spleen or lymph node cells, taken before intestinal transplant. CDR3: CASSPLPLLAGGNTEAFF. CDR3 coding DNA: TGTGCCAGCTCCCCTTTGCCCCTCCTTGCAGGGGGGAACACTGAAGCTTTCTTT.